Below, 28 T cell receptor beta chains from the same sample are listed, as sequenced in a study of shared clonotypes between healthy human individuals. Profiling relied on immunoSEQ multiplex PCR, and the TCRdb table lists in-frame clones only, not all of them. The repertoire holds a few hundred thousand clones, about 95% seen once, with less than 0.13% in the top ten. Naive CD8 cells, CD45RO-negative and positively selected for CCR7, excluded terminally differentiated effector memory CD45RA+ cells. Sequences were obtained from naive CD8+ T cells sorted from blood. Receptors originate from a woman aged 30 to 39 in good health.

The chain recombines TRBV10-1 with TRBJ1-2, with D hard to call. The germline CDR1 and CDR2 sequences are WNHNN and SYGVQD (reference sequence). Trimming cost V 1 base and J 3 bases, with 6 bases left between them. The CDR3 contains 13 residues. The CDR3 reads CASSEYEYYGYTF. In DNA form, the CDR3 reads TGCGCCAGCAGTGAGTACGAGTACTATGGCTACACCTTC.

The chain carries TRBV4-1 and TRBJ1-1, with D perhaps TRBD1 (6 bases). Germline CDR1 is MGHRA and CDR2 is YSYEKL. Trimming cost V 3 bases and J 4 bases, with 18 bases left between them. The CDR3 length is 16 residues. The DNA of the CDR3 is TGCGCCAGCAGCCACCCGCTTTCCGGCAGGGGCACTGAAGCTTTCTTT. As protein: CASSHPLSGRGTEAFF.

The gene calls are TRBV29-1 and TRBJ1-1; possibly TRBD1 for D (6 bases). V dropped 3 bases and J dropped 0 bases, with 14 bases sitting between them. The CDR3 consists of 15 residues. CDR1 is SQVTM and CDR2 is ANQGSEA in the germline V gene. CDR3 residues: CSVDGEGELNTEAFF. CDR3 nucleotides: TGCAGCGTTGACGGAGAGGGGGAACTGAACACTGAAGCTTTCTTT.

The CDR3 sequence: CASHDGVGGNTIYF. The DNA for the CDR3 is TGCGCCAGCCACGACGGTGTTGGTGGAAACACCATATATTTT. V gene TRBV5-1 combines with J gene TRBJ1-3; D gene uncertain. Trimming left V 7 bases short and J 3 bases short, with 14 bases between. The CDR3 totals 14 residues. The V gene's germline CDR1 is SGHRS and CDR2 YFSETQ.

This chain links TRBV5-1 with TRBJ2-1; D remains unclear. V was trimmed by 5 bases and J by 7 bases, leaving 10 bases between them. Germline CDR1 reads SGHRS; CDR2 reads YFSETQ. The CDR3 totals 12 residues. The CDR3 loop reads CASREDRNEQFF. The CDR3 DNA sequence: TGCGCCAGCAGGGAAGATAGAAATGAGCAGTTCTTC.

The V gene is TRBV28, the J gene TRBJ1-1; D possibly corresponds to TRBD1 (5 bases). The V and J ends lost 5 bases and 7 bases respectively, with 23 bases between them. The CDR3 length is 16 residues. Germline loops: CDR1 MDHEN, CDR2 SYDVKM. The CDR3 DNA sequence: TGTGCCAGCAGTCCCAACCCCGGAGACAGTCGGTATGAAGCTTTCTTT. It codes for CASSPNPGDSRYEAFF.

This chain connects TRBV13 to TRBJ2-1; 14 bases agree with TRBD2. Germline CDR1 reads PRHDT; CDR2 reads FYEKMQ (reference sequence). The length of the CDR3 is 16 residues. V trimming: 4 bases; J trimming: 3 bases; junction bases outside the gene matches: 2. The CDR3 DNA sequence: TGTGCCAGCAGCTCCGGACTAGCGGGAGGCTACAATGAGCAGTTCTTC. It codes for CASSSGLAGGYNEQFF.

This clone was recorded once. J is TRBJ2-1 and V is TRBV7-6; the match to TRBD2 covers 11 bases. This CDR3 has 15 residues. Germline V lookup: CDR1 SGHVS, CDR2 FNYEAQ. Trimming removed 5 bases from V and 5 bases from J; junction bases left unmatched: 5. CDR3 coding DNA: TGTGCCAGCAGCGCGCCGACTAGCGGGGACAATGAGCAGTTCTTC. This codes for CASSAPTSGDNEQFF.

The V and J genes are TRBV6-5 and TRBJ1-5, with 9 bases lining up with TRBD1. V lost 4 bases and J lost 2; bases outside the gene matches: 3. This CDR3 spans 15 amino acids. Germline CDR1 MNHEY, CDR2 SVGAGI. The CDR3, as DNA: TGTGCCAGCAGTTCGACAGGGGGAGGCAATCAGCCCCAGCATTTT. Its translation: CASSSTGGGNQPQHF.

The chain carries TRBV27 and TRBJ2-3; possibly TRBD1 or TRBD2 for D (5 bases each). Trimming removed 7 bases at V and 7 bases at J, with 18 bases between. CDR3 length: 14 amino acids. Looked up from germline, CDR1 is MNHEY and CDR2 is SMNVEV (reference sequence). The CDR3: CASMPGTLGNTQYF. The CDR3 nucleotides read TGTGCCAGCATGCCCGGGACCCTCGGGAATACGCAGTATTTT.

This chain joins TRBV7-2 and TRBJ2-4; the match to TRBD2 covers 10 bases. CDR3 length: 16 residues. The V and J ends lost 6 bases and 5 bases, in that order; junction bases with no gene match: 10. In germline, CDR1 is SGHTA, CDR2 FQGNSA. CDR3 amino acids: CASSSEREGLQNIQYF. The CDR3, as DNA: TGTGCCAGCAGTTCTGAGCGGGAGGGCCTTCAAAACATTCAGTACTTC. Based on the CDR3 plus reference TRBV7-2 and TRBJ2-4, the full variable domain is GAGVSQSPSNKVTEKGKDVELRCDPISGHTALYWYRQSLGQGLEFLIYFQGNSAPDKSGLPSDRFSAERTGGSVSTLTIQRTQQEDSAVYLCASSSEREGLQNIQYFGAGTRLSVL.

This chain links TRBV7-2 with TRBJ2-7; possible D gene TRBD2, 5 bases. CDR3 length equals 14 residues. V dropped 5 bases and J dropped 6 bases, with 17 bases sitting between them. CDR1 and CDR2 (germline): SGHTA, FQGNSA. CDR3 sequence (DNA): TGTGCCAGCAGCAGCGGACTGGCGGTGAGCGAGCAGTACTTC. The encoded protein is CASSSGLAVSEQYF.

This chain connects TRBV7-9 to TRBJ2-3; TRBD1 matches 7 bases. CDR3 length equals 15 residues. Germline assignment: CDR1 SEHNR and CDR2 FQNEAQ (reference sequence). Trimming removed 4 bases from V and 0 bases from J; junction bases left unmatched: 4. CDR3 DNA sequence: TGTGCCAGCAGCTCACGGACAGGTAGCACAGATACGCAGTATTTT. Its translation: CASSSRTGSTDTQYF.

The rearrangement links TRBV11-2 to TRBJ2-2; 9 bases are a match to TRBD1. Germline CDR1 and CDR2: SGHAT and FQNNGV. There are 16 residues in the CDR3. With 1 base clipped from V and 7 bases from J, the junction kept 7 bases outside the gene matches. This CDR3 is CASSLVYGQGIGELFF. The CDR3 coding sequence is TGTGCCAGCAGCTTAGTTTACGGACAGGGGATCGGGGAGCTGTTTTTT.

The V call is TRBV2, the J call TRBJ1-5; D is perhaps TRBD1 (5 bases). V was shortened by 3 bases and J by 3 bases, with 12 bases between the two germline ends. This CDR3 has 15 amino acids. Germline V lookup: CDR1 SNHLY, CDR2 FYNNEI. CDR3 coding DNA: TGTGCCAGCAGTGAGGGACGGGTGGCCAATCAGCCCCAGCATTTT. Encoded protein: CASSEGRVANQPQHF.

The chain combines TRBV6-1 with TRBJ2-1; TRBD1 matches at 8 bases. The V and J ends lost 3 bases and 4 bases, in that order; junction bases with no gene match: 5. Germline CDR1 and CDR2: MNHNS and SASEGT. This CDR3 is 15 amino acids long. In DNA, the CDR3 is TGTGCCAGCAGTGAGTTTGGACAGGGTTACAATGAGCAGTTCTTC. Translating gives CASSEFGQGYNEQFF.

The chain combines TRBV28 with TRBJ2-3; no clear D gene. Germline V lookup: CDR1 MDHEN, CDR2 SYDVKM. The CDR3 extends over 16 amino acids. Trimming removed 1 base from V and 0 bases from J, with 11 bases in between. The CDR3 sequence: CASSLFLQESTDTQYF. The CDR3 nucleotides read TGTGCCAGCAGTTTATTCTTGCAGGAAAGCACAGATACGCAGTATTTT.

This chain connects TRBV7-9 to TRBJ2-5, with 8 nucleotides matching TRBD1. The V gene's germline CDR1 is SEHNR and CDR2 FQNEAQ (reference sequence). The CDR3 consists of 14 residues. With V trimmed by 1 base and J by 5 bases, 3 bases remained unmatched. DNA of the CDR3: TGTGCCAGCAGCTTAGGGACAGGGATGGAGACCCAGTACTTC. Residues: CASSLGTGMETQYF.

This sequence joins TRBV4-1 and TRBJ2-5; the D is unclear. Judging by the DNA end, TRBJ2-7 fits better; the J call may be wrong. Germline V gives CDR1 MGHRA, CDR2 YSYEKL. This CDR3 is built from 15 residues. The DNA of the CDR3 is TGCGCCAGCAGCCTCCTAGGACCCCGTGGAGACGAGCAGTACTTC. It encodes CASSLLGPRGDEQYF.

The chain is built from TRBV7-9 and TRBJ2-2, with D uncertain. Germline CDR1 reads SEHNR; CDR2 reads FQNEAQ (reference sequence). V lost 1 base and J lost 2, with 5 bases in between. This CDR3 is built from 14 residues. In nucleotides, the CDR3 is TGTGCCAGCAGCTTAGACGGTAACACCGGGGAGCTGTTTTTT. Translated, it gives CASSLDGNTGELFF.

The chain links TRBV27 to TRBJ2-1, with 10 bases matching TRBD2. CDR1 is MNHEY, CDR2 SMNVEV, per germline (reference sequence). Trimming took 4 bases from V and 5 from J; bases not matched to a gene: 5. This CDR3 region has 15 residues. CDR3 coding DNA: TGTGCCAGCAGTTCGCGACTAGCGGGTGACAATGAGCAGTTCTTC. As protein: CASSSRLAGDNEQFF.

The chain employs TRBV2 and TRBJ1-2; D uncertain. V was pared by 6 bases and J by 1 base, with 12 bases between. The CDR3 sequence is 14 residues long. Germline CDR1 SNHLY, CDR2 FYNNEI. CDR3 in amino acids: CASSGIQVNYGYTF. CDR3 in DNA: TGTGCCAGCAGCGGGATACAAGTTAACTATGGCTACACCTTC. The full variable domain, in which reference TRBV2 and TRBJ1-2 provide the parts outside the CDR3, is EPEVTQTPSHQVTQMGQEVILRCVPISNHLYFYWYRQILGQKVEFLVSFYNNEISEKSEIFDDQFSVERPDGSNFTLKIRSTKLEDSAMYFCASSGIQVNYGYTFGSGTRLTVV.

The V call is TRBV7-9, the J call TRBJ2-3, with a weak D call TRBD2 (6 bases). Germline loops: CDR1 SEHNR, CDR2 FQNEAQ (reference sequence). The ends were cut back, 6 bases at V and 4 bases at J, with 20 bases in the middle. The CDR3 covers 16 residues. The DNA for the CDR3 is TGTGCCAGCAGGCCGGGTGGCGTGGGGGGTGCAGATACGCAGTATTTT. Amino acid sequence: CASRPGGVGGADTQYF.

The V and J genes are TRBV7-9 and TRBJ2-7, with 7 bases matching TRBD1. The germline V gene encodes CDR1 SEHNR and CDR2 FQNEAQ (reference sequence). The CDR3 covers 14 residues. V gave up 1 base and J gave up 2 bases; unmatched junction bases: 2. CDR3 DNA: TGTGCCAGCAGCTTAGGTGGGACAGCCTACGAGCAGTACTTC. It yields the protein CASSLGGTAYEQYF.

The chain links TRBV5-1 to TRBJ2-7; D gene unclear. The CDR3 has 14 amino acids. Germline CDR1 is SGHRS and CDR2 is YFSETQ. Trimming removed 4 bases at V and 2 bases at J, with 13 bases between. The CDR3 sequence: CASSPSESPYEQYF. The CDR3 nucleotides read TGCGCCAGCAGCCCCAGCGAGTCCCCCTACGAGCAGTACTTC. The entire variable domain, with the rest obtained from reference TRBV5-1 and TRBJ2-7, is as follows: KAGVTQTPRYLIKTRGQQVTLSCSPISGHRSVSWYQQTPGQGLQFLFEYFSETQRNKGNFPGRFSGRQFSNSRSEMNVSTLELGDSALYLCASSPSESPYEQYFGPGTRLTVT.

CDR3 DNA: TGTGCCAGCAGCCCCCCAGGGAACCCCTACGAGCAGTACTTC. It yields the protein CASSPPGNPYEQYF. The V call is TRBV5-4, the J call TRBJ2-7, with a weak D call TRBD1 (5 bases). The germline V gene has CDR1 SGHNT and CDR2 YYREEE (reference sequence). This CDR3 region has 14 residues. Deletions cut 4 bases from V and 2 bases from J, with 13 bases between.

V gene TRBV28 combines with J gene TRBJ2-1; D is uncertain. The germline V and J ends were trimmed by 8 bases and 7 bases, with 9 bases remaining between them. Germline V gene data show CDR1 as MDHEN and CDR2 as SYDVKM. The CDR3 is 11 amino acids. CDR3 protein: CASRTANEQFF. The CDR3 region has the DNA TGTGCCAGCCGTACAGCAAATGAGCAGTTCTTC.

As regards this clone: The identical CDR3 is also encoded by other nucleotide sequences in the sample. V gene TRBV7-6 combines with J gene TRBJ2-7, with D maybe TRBD2 (6 bases). Germline V gene lookup returns CDR1 SGHVS and CDR2 FNYEAQ. V gave up 0 bases and J gave up 4 bases, with 10 bases separating them. This CDR3 is 14 amino acids long. The CDR3 is CASSLADGTYEQYF. The DNA for the CDR3 is TGTGCCAGCAGCTTAGCGGACGGGACTTACGAGCAGTACTTC.